These 3 T cell receptor beta chains were sequenced from one sample in a study of shared clonotypes between healthy human individuals (dated by TCRdb to about 2020). The library was made by the immunoSEQ multiplex PCR assay. TCRdb re-hosts the immuneACCESS table, in-frame sequences only. Its copies lack some clones; in the studies checked, an unresolved V gene accounts for under half of them, and the cause for the rest is not known. The sample has approximately 940,000 clones on record, 70% to 85% of them singletons. About 1.5% of the sample belongs to the ten largest clones. What was sequenced was memory CD4+ T cells sorted from blood. The sample's cell subset or site label is to be understood as: CD45RA-negative fraction. The origin of the receptors is a man in his late teens or twenties in good health.

The chain joins TRBV28 to TRBJ1-4; D is ambiguous. Germline V lookup: CDR1 MDHEN, CDR2 SYDVKM. The CDR3 is made up of 16 amino acids. The V end was cut by 6 bases, the J end by 2 bases, with 16 bases between. The CDR3 sequence is CASRGSLLSTNEKLFF. The DNA of the CDR3 is TGTGCCAGCAGGGGCTCACTTTTATCGACTAATGAAAAACTGTTTTTT.

This clone has more than one count but fewer than ten. V usage is TRBV11-2 and J usage is TRBJ1-1; tentative D call: TRBD1 (6 bases). CDR3 length: 14 residues. The germline gives CDR1 SGHAT, CDR2 FQNNGV. The V end was cut by 4 bases, the J end by 5 bases, with 14 bases between. The CDR3, as DNA: TGTGCCAGCAGCTCCAACAGGGTTGGGACTGAAGCTTTCTTT. Amino acids: CASSSNRVGTEAFF.

The genes are TRBV18 and TRBJ1-6, with a possible D match to TRBD1 (6 bases). The V end was cut by 6 bases, the J end by 5 bases, with 17 bases between. Germline-derived CDR1 and CDR2 are KGHSH and LQKENI. The CDR3 is made up of 16 amino acids. The CDR3 protein is CASSQYPAGDNSPLHF. CDR3 DNA sequence: TGTGCCAGCTCCCAATACCCGGCAGGGGATAATTCACCCCTCCACTTT.